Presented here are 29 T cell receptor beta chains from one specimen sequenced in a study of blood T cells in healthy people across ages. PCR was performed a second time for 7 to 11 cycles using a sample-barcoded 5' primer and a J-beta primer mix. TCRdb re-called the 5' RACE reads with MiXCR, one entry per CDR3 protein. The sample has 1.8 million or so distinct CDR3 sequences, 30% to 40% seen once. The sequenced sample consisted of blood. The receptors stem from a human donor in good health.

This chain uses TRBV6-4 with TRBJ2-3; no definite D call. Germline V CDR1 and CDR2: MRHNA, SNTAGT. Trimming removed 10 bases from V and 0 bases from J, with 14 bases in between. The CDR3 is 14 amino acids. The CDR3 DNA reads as TGTGCCACCGCAGAGAGAACTAGCACAGATACGCAGTATTTT. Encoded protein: CATAERTSTDTQYF.

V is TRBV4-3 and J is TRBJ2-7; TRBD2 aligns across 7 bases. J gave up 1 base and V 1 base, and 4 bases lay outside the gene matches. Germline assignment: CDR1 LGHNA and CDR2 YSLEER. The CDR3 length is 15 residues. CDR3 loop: CASSQGLGLSYEQYF. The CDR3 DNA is TGCGCCAGCAGCCAAGGGCTGGGACTATCCTACGAGCAGTACTTC.

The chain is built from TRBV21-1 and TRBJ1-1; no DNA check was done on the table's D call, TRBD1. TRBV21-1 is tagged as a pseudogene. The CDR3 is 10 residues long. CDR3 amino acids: CASLRGQAFF. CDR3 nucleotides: TGTGCCAGCCTCAGGGGACAAGCTTTCTTT.

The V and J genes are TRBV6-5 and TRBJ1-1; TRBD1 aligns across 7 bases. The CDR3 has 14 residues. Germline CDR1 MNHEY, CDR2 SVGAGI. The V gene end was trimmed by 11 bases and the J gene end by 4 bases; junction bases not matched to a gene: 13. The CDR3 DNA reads TGTGCCTCTTACAGGGGTGGTGTTGGCACTGAAGCTTTCTTT. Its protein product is CASYRGGVGTEAFF.

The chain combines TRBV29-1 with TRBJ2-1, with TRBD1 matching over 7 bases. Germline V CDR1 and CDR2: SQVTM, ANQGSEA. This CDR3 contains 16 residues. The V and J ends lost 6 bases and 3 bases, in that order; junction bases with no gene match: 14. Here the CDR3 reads CSVLRGSGQLYNEQFF. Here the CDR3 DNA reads TGCAGCGTCCTAAGGGGCTCGGGACAGCTCTACAATGAGCAGTTCTTC.

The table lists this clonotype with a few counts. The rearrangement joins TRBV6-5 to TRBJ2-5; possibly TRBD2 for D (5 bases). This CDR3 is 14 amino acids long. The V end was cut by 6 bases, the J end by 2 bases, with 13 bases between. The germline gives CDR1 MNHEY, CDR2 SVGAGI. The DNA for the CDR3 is TGTGCCAGCAGAAAAACTAGAGATCAAGAGACCCAGTACTTC. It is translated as CASRKTRDQETQYF.

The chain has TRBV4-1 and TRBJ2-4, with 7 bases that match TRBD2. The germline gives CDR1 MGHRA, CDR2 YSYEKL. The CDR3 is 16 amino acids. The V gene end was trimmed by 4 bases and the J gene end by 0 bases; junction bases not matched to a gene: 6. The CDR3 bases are TGCGCCAGCAGCCCTTTTTGGGGGGGAGCCAAAAACATTCAGTACTTC. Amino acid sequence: CASSPFWGGAKNIQYF.

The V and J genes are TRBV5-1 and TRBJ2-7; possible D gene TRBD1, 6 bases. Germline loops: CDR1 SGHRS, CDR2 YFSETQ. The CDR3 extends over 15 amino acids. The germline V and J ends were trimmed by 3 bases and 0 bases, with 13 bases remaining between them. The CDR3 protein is CASSSRQDNSYEQYF. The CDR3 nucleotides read TGCGCCAGCAGCTCCAGACAGGATAACTCCTACGAGCAGTACTTC.

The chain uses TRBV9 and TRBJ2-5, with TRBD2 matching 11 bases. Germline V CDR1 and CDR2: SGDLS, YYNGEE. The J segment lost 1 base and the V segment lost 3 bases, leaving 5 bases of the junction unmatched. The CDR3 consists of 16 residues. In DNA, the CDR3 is TGTGCCAGCAGCGACTCTAGCGGGGGGATCCAAGAGACCCAGTACTTC. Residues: CASSDSSGGIQETQYF.

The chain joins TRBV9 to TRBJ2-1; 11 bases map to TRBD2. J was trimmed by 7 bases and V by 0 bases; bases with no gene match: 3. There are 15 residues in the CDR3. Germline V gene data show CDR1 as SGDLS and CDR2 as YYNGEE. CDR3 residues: CASSVASGGTNEQFF. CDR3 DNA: TGTGCCAGCAGCGTAGCTAGCGGGGGGACTAATGAGCAGTTCTTC.

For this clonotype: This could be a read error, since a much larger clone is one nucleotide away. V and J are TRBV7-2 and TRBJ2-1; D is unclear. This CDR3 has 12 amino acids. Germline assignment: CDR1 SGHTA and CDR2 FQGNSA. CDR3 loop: CANSFTRDEQFF. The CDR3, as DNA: TGTGCCAACAGCTTTACTCGCGATGAGCAGTTCTTC.

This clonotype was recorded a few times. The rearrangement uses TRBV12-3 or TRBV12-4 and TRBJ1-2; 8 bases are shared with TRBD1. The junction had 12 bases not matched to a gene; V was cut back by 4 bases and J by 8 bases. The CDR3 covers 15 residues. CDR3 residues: CASSWRDRSNRGYTF. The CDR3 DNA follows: TGTGCCAGCAGTTGGCGGGACAGGTCTAACCGGGGCTACACCTTC.

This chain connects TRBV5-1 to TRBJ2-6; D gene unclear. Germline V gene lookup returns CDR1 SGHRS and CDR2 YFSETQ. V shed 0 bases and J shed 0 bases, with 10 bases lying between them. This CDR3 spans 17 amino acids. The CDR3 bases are TGCGCCAGCAGCTTGGCAGTGGGTAGCTCTGGGGCCAACGTCCTGACTTTC. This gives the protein CASSLAVGSSGANVLTF.

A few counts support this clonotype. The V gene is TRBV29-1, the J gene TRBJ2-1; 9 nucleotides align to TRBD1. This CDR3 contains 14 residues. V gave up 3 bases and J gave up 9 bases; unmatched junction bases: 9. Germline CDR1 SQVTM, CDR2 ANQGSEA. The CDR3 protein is CSVDRTGAGGEQFF. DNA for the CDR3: TGCAGCGTTGACCGGACAGGGGCCGGGGGTGAGCAGTTCTTC.

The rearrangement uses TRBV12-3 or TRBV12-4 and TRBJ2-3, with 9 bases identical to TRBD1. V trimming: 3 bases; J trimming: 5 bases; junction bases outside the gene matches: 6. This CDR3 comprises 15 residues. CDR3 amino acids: CASSFGGDREDTQYF. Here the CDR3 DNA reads TGTGCCAGCAGTTTTGGAGGGGACAGGGAAGATACGCAGTATTTT.

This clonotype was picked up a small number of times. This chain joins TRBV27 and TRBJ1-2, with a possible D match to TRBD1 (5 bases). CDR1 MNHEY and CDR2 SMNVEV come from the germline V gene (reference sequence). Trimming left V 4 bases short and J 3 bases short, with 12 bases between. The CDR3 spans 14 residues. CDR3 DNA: TGTGCCAGCAGTTCTCTCGGGGGGTACTATGGCTACACCTTC. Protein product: CASSSLGGYYGYTF.

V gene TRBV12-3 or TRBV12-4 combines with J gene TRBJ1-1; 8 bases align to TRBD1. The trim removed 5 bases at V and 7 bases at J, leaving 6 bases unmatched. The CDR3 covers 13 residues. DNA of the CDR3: TGTGCCAGCAGTCCAACAGGGGGGATTGAAGCTTTCTTT. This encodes CASSPTGGIEAFF.

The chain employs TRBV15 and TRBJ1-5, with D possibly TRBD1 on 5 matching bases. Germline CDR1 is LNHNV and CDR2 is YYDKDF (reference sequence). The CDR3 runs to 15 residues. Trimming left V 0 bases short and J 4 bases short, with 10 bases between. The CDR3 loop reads CATSRDGRGNQPQHF. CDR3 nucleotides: TGTGCCACCAGCAGAGATGGACGGGGGAATCAGCCCCAGCATTTT.

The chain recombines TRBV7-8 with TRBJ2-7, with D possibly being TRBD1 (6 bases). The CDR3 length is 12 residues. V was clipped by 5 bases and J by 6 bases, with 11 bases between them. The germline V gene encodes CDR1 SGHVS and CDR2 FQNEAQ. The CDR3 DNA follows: TGTGCCAGCAGCCCCGCAGGGGTCGAGCAGTACTTC. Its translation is CASSPAGVEQYF.

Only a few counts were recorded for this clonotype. This chain's CDR3 is CASTSSLAGGPGGNEQFF. CDR3 nucleotides: TGCGCCAGCACCTCCTCACTAGCGGGGGGCCCTGGGGGCAATGAGCAGTTCTTC. The chain uses TRBV5-1 and TRBJ2-1; TRBD2 aligns across 12 bases. Unmatched junction bases numbered 16, after V lost 6 bases and J lost 6 bases. The CDR3 extends over 18 amino acids. The V gene's germline CDR1 is SGHRS and CDR2 YFSETQ.

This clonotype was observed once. CDR3 nucleotides: TGTGCCATCACGAGCCCGACAGGGAAAGAGACCCAGTACTTC. This codes for CAITSPTGKETQYF. The V gene is TRBV10-3, the J gene TRBJ2-5; 7 bases align to TRBD1. Trimming removed 7 bases from V and 3 bases from J; junction bases left unmatched: 8. Looked up from germline, CDR1 is ENHRY and CDR2 is SYGVKD. This CDR3 has 14 amino acids.

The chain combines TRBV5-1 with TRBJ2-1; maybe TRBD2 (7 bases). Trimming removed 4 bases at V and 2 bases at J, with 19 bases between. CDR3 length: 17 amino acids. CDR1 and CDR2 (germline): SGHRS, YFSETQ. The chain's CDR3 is CASSQPEGGRPYNEQFF. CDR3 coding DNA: TGCGCCAGCAGCCAGCCGGAGGGGGGGCGCCCCTACAATGAGCAGTTCTTC.

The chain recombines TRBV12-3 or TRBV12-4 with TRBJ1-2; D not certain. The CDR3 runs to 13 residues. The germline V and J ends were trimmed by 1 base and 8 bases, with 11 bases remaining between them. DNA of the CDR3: TGTGCCAGCAGTTTAGGGGAAGTAGGGGGCTACACCTTC. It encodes CASSLGEVGGYTF.

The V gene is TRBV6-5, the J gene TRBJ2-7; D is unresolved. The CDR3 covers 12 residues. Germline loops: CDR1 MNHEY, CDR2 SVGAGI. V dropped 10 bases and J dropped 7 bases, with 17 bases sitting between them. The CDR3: CATRARVGEQYF. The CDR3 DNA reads TGTGCCACCCGGGCCCGCGTAGGAGAGCAGTACTTC.

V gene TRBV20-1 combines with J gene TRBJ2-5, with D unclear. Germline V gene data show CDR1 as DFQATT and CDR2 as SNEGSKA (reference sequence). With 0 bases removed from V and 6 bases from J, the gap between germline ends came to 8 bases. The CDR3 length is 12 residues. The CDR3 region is CSAREARQTQYF. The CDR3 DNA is TGCAGTGCTAGAGAAGCACGTCAGACCCAGTACTTC.

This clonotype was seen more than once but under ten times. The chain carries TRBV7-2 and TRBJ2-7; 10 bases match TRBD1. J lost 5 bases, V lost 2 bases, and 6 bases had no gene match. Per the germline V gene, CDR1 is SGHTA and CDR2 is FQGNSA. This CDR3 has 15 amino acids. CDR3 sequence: CASSLRGQGFNEQYF. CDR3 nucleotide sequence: TGTGCCAGCAGCTTACGGGGACAGGGGTTCAACGAGCAGTACTTC.

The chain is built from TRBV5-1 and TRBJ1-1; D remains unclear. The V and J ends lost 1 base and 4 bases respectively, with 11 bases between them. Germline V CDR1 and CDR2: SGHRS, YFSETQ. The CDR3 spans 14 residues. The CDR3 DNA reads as TGCGCCAGCAGCTTGTACGGAGAGGGCACTGAAGCTTTCTTT. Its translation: CASSLYGEGTEAFF.

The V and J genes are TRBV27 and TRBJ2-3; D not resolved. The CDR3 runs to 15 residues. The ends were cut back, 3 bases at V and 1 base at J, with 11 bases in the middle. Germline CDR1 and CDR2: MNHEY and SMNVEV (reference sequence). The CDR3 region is CASSFVKARTDTQYF. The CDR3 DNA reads TGTGCCAGCAGTTTCGTGAAGGCCCGCACAGATACGCAGTATTTT.

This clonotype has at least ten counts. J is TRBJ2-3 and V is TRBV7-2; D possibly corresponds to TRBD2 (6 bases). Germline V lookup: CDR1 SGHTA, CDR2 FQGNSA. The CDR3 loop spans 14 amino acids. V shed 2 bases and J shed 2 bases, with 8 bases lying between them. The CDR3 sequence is CASSLTGVTDTQYF. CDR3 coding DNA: TGTGCCAGCAGCTTAACGGGAGTCACAGATACGCAGTATTTT.